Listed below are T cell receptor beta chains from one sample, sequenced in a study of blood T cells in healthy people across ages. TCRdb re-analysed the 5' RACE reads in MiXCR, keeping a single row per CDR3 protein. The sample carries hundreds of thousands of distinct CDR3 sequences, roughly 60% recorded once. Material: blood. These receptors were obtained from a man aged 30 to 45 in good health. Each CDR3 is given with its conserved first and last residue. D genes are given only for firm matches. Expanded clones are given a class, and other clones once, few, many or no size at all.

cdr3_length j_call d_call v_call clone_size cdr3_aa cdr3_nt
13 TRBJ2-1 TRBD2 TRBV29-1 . CSVDPAGYNEQFF TGCAGCGTCGACCCAGCGGGGTACAATGAGCAGTTCTTC
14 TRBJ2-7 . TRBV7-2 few CASRRDRTDYEQYF TGTGCCAGCAGACGAGACAGGACGGACTACGAGCAGTACTTC
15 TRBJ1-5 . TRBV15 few CATSRERLRNQPQHF TGTGCCACCAGCAGAGAACGGTTGCGCAATCAGCCCCAGCATTTT
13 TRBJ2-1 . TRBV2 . CASSENSLTTQFF TGTGCCAGCAGTGAAAACAGCCTTACCACGCAGTTCTTC
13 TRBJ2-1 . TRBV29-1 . CSVVGAQLREQFF TGCAGCGTTGTCGGCGCCCAGTTGAGGGAGCAGTTCTTC
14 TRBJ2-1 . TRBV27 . CASSRTIGGNEQFF TGTGCCAGCTCTAGGACTATCGGAGGCAATGAGCAGTTCTTC
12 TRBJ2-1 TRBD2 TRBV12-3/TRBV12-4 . CTGLAAHNEQFF TGTACCGGACTAGCGGCACACAATGAGCAGTTCTTC
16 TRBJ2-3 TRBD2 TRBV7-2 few CASSLGTGGAVDTQYF TGTGCCAGCAGCTTAGGGACGGGGGGGGCGGTTGATACGCAGTATTTT
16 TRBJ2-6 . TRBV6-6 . CASASQGGSGANVLTF TGTGCCAGCGCCTCCCAAGGCGGCTCTGGGGCCAACGTCCTGACTTTC
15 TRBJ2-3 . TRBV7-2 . CASNRKGGLADTQYF TGTGCCAGCAACCGGAAGGGAGGACTTGCGGATACGCAGTATTTT
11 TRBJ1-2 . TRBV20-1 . CSAPARYGYTF TGCAGTGCTCCGGCGCGGTATGGCTACACCTTC
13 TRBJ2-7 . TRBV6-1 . CASRFDGAYEQYF TGTGCCAGCAGATTTGACGGAGCCTACGAGCAGTACTTC
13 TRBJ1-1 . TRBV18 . CASSHRANTEAFF TGTGCCAGCTCACACAGGGCAAACACTGAAGCTTTCTTT
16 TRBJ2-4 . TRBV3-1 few CASSQDPSPAKNIQYF TGTGCCAGCAGTCAAGACCCTTCGCCAGCCAAAAACATTCAGTACTTC
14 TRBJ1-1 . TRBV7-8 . CASSPNPTAREAFF TGTGCCAGCAGCCCAAACCCGACAGCGCGTGAAGCTTTCTTT
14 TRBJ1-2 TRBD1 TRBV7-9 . CASSVLQGAEGYTF TGTGCCAGCAGCGTGCTACAGGGGGCGGAGGGCTACACCTTC
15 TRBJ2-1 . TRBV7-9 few CASSLGQNTYNEQFF TGTGCCAGCAGCTTAGGACAGAACACATACAATGAGCAGTTCTTC
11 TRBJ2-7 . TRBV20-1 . CSSSRGYEQYF TGCAGTAGCTCTCGGGGTTACGAGCAGTACTTC
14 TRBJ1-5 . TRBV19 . CASKSRIDNQPQHF TGTGCCAGTAAGTCGAGGATTGACAATCAGCCCCAGCATTTT
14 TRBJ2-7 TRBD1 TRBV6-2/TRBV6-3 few CASSYLDRVYEQYF TGTGCCAGCAGTTATCTGGACAGGGTCTACGAGCAGTACTTC
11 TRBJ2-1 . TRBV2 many CASRAYNEQFF TGTGCCTCGAGGGCCTACAATGAGCAGTTCTTC
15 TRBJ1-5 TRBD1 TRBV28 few CASRTTGFANQPQHF TGTGCCAGCAGAACGACAGGGTTTGCCAATCAGCCCCAGCATTTT
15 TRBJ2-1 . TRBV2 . CASSARRAPSNEQFF TGTGCCAGCAGTGCGAGGAGGGCCCCTTCCAATGAGCAGTTCTTC
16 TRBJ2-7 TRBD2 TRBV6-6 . CASSYKLLAVTCEQYF TGTGCCAGCAGTTACAAGCTGCTAGCGGTAACCTGCGAGCAGTACTTC
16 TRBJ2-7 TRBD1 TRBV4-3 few CASSQDGATGGYEQYF TGCGCCAGCAGCCAAGACGGGGCTACAGGGGGTTACGAGCAGTACTTC
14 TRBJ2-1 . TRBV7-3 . CASSLGDGYNEQFF TGTGCCAGCAGCTTAGGGGACGGATACAATGAGCAGTTCTTC
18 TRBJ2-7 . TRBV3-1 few CASSQENWGTGRTYEQYF TGTGCCAGCAGCCAAGAGAATTGGGGTACAGGGAGGACCTACGAGCAGTACTTC
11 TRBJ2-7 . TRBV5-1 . CASTFGNEQYF TGCGCCAGCACTTTCGGCAACGAGCAGTACTTC
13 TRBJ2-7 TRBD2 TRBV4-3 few CASSSLAGYEQYF TGCGCCAGCAGCTCCCTAGCGGGGTACGAGCAGTACTTC
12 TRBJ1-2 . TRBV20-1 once CSARDRRSGYTF TGCAGTGCTAGAGATCGGCGGTCTGGCTACACCTTC
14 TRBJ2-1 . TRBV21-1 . CATSPGTSFDEQFF TGTGCCACCTCCCCCGGGACTAGCTTCGATGAGCAGTTCTTC
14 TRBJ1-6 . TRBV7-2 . CASSPRESNSPLHF TGTGCCAGCAGCCCTCGGGAGAGTAATTCACCCCTCCACTTT
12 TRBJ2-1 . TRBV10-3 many CAIRESYNEQFF TGTGCCATCCGGGAGAGCTACAATGAGCAGTTCTTC
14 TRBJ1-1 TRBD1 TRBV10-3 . CAIREWDRDTEAFF TGTGCCATCAGGGAGTGGGACAGGGACACTGAAGCTTTCTTT
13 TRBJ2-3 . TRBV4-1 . CASGKRGADTQYF TGCGCCAGCGGCAAAAGGGGGGCGGATACGCAGTATTTT
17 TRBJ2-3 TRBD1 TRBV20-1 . CSASPTDRGWNLDTQYF TGCAGTGCTTCTCCGACCGACAGGGGATGGAATTTGGATACGCAGTATTTT
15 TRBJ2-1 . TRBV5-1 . CASSLEEFLYNEQFF TGCGCCAGCAGCTTGGAAGAGTTTTTATACAATGAGCAGTTCTTC
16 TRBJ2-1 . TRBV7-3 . CASSSNAGDSYNEQFF TGTGCCAGCAGCTCCAACGCAGGAGACTCCTACAATGAGCAGTTCTTC
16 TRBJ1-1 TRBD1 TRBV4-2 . CASSPGDRGRDTEAFF TGTGCCAGCAGCCCAGGGGACAGGGGAAGGGACACTGAAGCTTTCTTT
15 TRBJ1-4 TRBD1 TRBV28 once CASGGQERSTEKLFF TGTGCCAGCGGCGGACAGGAGAGGTCAACGGAAAAACTGTTTTTT
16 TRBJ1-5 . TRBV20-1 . CSAGGAGRGSNQPQHF TGCAGTGCTGGGGGCGCGGGACGAGGTAGCAATCAGCCCCAGCATTTT
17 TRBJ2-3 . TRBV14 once CASSQPTHRSSTDTQYF TGTGCCAGCAGCCAACCGACACACCGATCTAGCACAGATACGCAGTATTTT
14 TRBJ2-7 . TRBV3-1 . CASSSNRGGYEQYF TGTGCCAGCAGCTCTAACAGGGGAGGGTACGAGCAGTACTTC
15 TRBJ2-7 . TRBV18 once CASSPRVQGSYEQYF TGTGCCAGCTCACCCAGGGTTCAGGGATCCTACGAGCAGTACTTC
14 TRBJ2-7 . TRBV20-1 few CSARDHTSTYEQYF TGCAGTGCTAGAGATCACACCTCAACCTACGAGCAGTACTTC
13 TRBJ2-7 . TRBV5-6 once CASSIYGTYEQYF TGTGCCAGCAGCATTTACGGAACCTACGAGCAGTACTTC
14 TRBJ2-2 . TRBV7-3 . CASSADSDTGELFF TGTGCCAGCAGTGCAGACTCCGACACCGGGGAGCTGTTTTTT
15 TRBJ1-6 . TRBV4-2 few CASSQEDGRNSPLHF TGTGCCAGCAGCCAAGAGGACGGCCGTAATTCACCCCTCCACTTT
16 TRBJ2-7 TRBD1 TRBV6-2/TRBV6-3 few CASSFDRGRYSYEQYF TGTGCCAGCAGTTTTGACAGGGGCCGCTACTCCTACGAGCAGTACTTC
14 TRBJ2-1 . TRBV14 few CASSQDLQYNEQFF TGTGCCAGCAGCCAAGATCTCCAATACAATGAGCAGTTCTTC
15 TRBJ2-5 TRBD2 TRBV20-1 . CSARGGTRRRETQYF TGCAGTGCTAGAGGGGGGACTAGGAGGCGGGAGACCCAGTACTTC
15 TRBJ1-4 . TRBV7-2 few CASSPNAVRNEKLFF TGTGCCAGCAGCCCCAATGCGGTGCGTAATGAAAAACTGTTTTTT
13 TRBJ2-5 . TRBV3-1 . CASRPGSQETQYF TGTGCCAGCAGACCGGGGAGCCAAGAGACCCAGTACTTC